The clone carrying this T cell receptor (beta chain) was detected a few times. Its antigen remains unknown. The sample comes from a study of T cells after yellow fever vaccination. Findings of the study overall: Most primary-vaccination clones recurred post-booster (approximately 96% CD4, 88% CD8).

From the 5' RACE reads, TCRdb called clonotypes with MiXCR, one entry per CDR3 protein. The table includes about 330,000 distinct CDR3 sequences, approximately 4% detected once. The CDR3 is made up of 13 amino acids. Trimming took 6 bases from V and 3 from J, leaving 8 bases between them. The sequence derives from a man between 18 and 29 years old who received the YFV17D yellow fever vaccine. The sample was PBMCs, taken 5 days after the yellow fever booster vaccination. The chain employs TRBV12-3 or TRBV12-4 and TRBJ2-2; D unresolved. CDR3 region: CASRNWDTGELFF. Written as DNA, the CDR3 is TGTGCCAGCAGGAACTGGGACACCGGGGAGCTGTTTTTT.